One and the same sample provided the 21 T cell receptor beta chains below, sequenced in a study of OX40 agonist ivuxolimab in advanced cancers. Measured with immunoSEQ multiplex PCR; TCRdb has only the in-frame clones, and not every one. The table records tens of thousands of clones, around 79% of them present only once. The sample was CD4+ or CD8+ T cells sorted from blood, taken in a trial of the OX40 agonist ivuxolimab. The receptor set was obtained from an adult with an advanced solid tumor such as melanoma, head and neck, liver or kidney cancer.

The V call is TRBV7-3, the J call TRBJ2-7; 9 bases map to TRBD2. The germline V gene has CDR1 SGHTA and CDR2 FQGTGA. V lost 2 bases to trimming and J lost 3 bases; unmatched junction nucleotides: 2. CDR3 length equals 14 residues. The CDR3 loop reads CASSLAGGGYEQYF. The CDR3 region has the DNA TGTGCCAGCAGCTTAGCGGGAGGGGGCTACGAGCAGTACTTC. Full variable domain (missing parts from reference TRBV7-3 and TRBJ2-7): GAGVSQTPSNKVTEKGKYVELRCDPISGHTALYWYRQSLGQGPEFLIYFQGTGAADDSGLPNDRFFAVRPEGSVSTLKIQRTERGDSAVYLCASSLAGGGYEQYFGPGTRLTVT.

This sequence joins TRBV5-8 and TRBJ1-5; D remains unclear. There are 15 residues in the CDR3. Trimming shortened V by 6 bases and J by 0 bases, and 13 bases separated the two germline ends. Germline V gives CDR1 SGHTS, CDR2 YDEGEE. CDR3 coding DNA: TGTGCCAGCACCAAGGAGGGCGGTAGCAATCAGCCCCAGCATTTT. Protein product: CASTKEGGSNQPQHF. The full variable domain, its missing parts supplied by reference TRBV5-8 and TRBJ1-5, is EAGVTQSPTHLIKTRGQQATLRCSPISGHTSVYWYQQALGLGLQFLLWYDEGEERNRGNFPPRFSGRQFPNYSSELNVNALELEDSALYLCASTKEGGSNQPQHFGDGTRLSIL.

The V gene is TRBV6-5, the J gene TRBJ1-2; 8 bases fit TRBD1. In germline, CDR1 is MNHEY, CDR2 SVGAGI. With V trimmed by 8 bases and J by 3 bases, 2 bases remained unmatched. CDR3 length: 12 amino acids. This CDR3 is CASDRGDYGYTF. The CDR3 DNA reads as TGTGCCAGCGACAGGGGTGACTATGGCTACACCTTC.

This chain joins TRBV7-3 and TRBJ2-3; 9 positions match TRBD2. With V trimmed by 4 bases and J by 3 bases, 5 bases remained unmatched. The germline V gene has CDR1 SGHTA and CDR2 FQGTGA. CDR3 size: 15 residues. CDR3 residues: CASSSYSGRTDTQYF. The CDR3 DNA sequence: TGTGCCAGCAGCTCTTACAGCGGGAGGACAGATACGCAGTATTTT. The full variable domain, completed using reference TRBV7-3 and TRBJ2-3, is GAGVSQTPSNKVTEKGKYVELRCDPISGHTALYWYRQSLGQGPEFLIYFQGTGAADDSGLPNDRFFAVRPEGSVSTLKIQRTERGDSAVYLCASSSYSGRTDTQYFGPGTRLTVL.

The CDR3 is CASSEVQGGGYTF. CDR3 in DNA: TGTGCCAGCAGTGAGGTGCAGGGCGGTGGCTACACCTTC. This chain connects TRBV6-1 to TRBJ1-2, with D possibly TRBD1 on 5 matching bases. Germline CDR1 MNHNS, CDR2 SASEGT. This CDR3 comprises 13 residues. The V gene lost 3 bases and the J gene lost 7 bases, with 12 bases spanning the gap.

The V and J genes are TRBV6-1 and TRBJ2-7, with 9 bases fitting TRBD1. V shed 4 bases, J shed 1 base, and the junction held 5 bases outside the gene matches. Germline assignment: CDR1 MNHNS and CDR2 SASEGT. The CDR3 has 15 residues. CDR3 protein: CASSVEGQGSYEQYF. The DNA for the CDR3 is TGTGCCAGCAGTGTAGAGGGACAGGGTTCCTACGAGCAGTACTTC.

The rearrangement links TRBV6-1 to TRBJ1-1; tentatively, D is TRBD1 (5 bases). In germline, CDR1 is MNHNS, CDR2 SASEGT. The germline V and J ends were trimmed by 5 bases and 0 bases, with 10 bases remaining between them. The CDR3 length is 14 residues. DNA of the CDR3: TGTGCCAGCAGTTATGACAGAATGAACACTGAAGCTTTCTTT. It translates to CASSYDRMNTEAFF.

Turning to this clone: Sequence at one end of the junction differs from germline and may be a read error. CDR3 sequence reads: CASSLSTGFYTDTQYF. The CDR3 nucleotides are TGTGCTAGCAGCCTCTCGACCGGCTTTTACACAGATACGCAGTATTTT. This chain uses TRBV7-7 with TRBJ2-3; D gene uncertain. Germline CDR1 is SSHAT and CDR2 is FNYEAQ (reference sequence). The CDR3 is 16 residues long.

V and J are TRBV10-2 and TRBJ2-2, with D tentatively TRBD1 (6 bases). The CDR3 length is 15 residues. V lost 7 bases to trimming and J lost 5 bases, with 17 bases between them. CDR1 and CDR2 from the germline V gene are WSHSY and SAAADI. The CDR3 here is CASTLNPQGTGELFF. CDR3 nucleotide sequence: TGCGCCAGCACCTTAAACCCGCAGGGGACCGGGGAGCTGTTTTTT.

The chain uses TRBV4-2 and TRBJ2-1; 14 bases agree with TRBD2. The CDR3 consists of 16 residues. The V and J ends lost 4 bases and 7 bases, in that order; junction bases with no gene match: 6. Germline V gene data show CDR1 as LGHNA and CDR2 as YNFKEQ. The CDR3 nucleotides are TGTGCCAGCAGCCCGGGGACTAGCGGGAGTTTGAATGAGCAGTTCTTC. Translating gives CASSPGTSGSLNEQFF.

V and J are TRBV7-8 and TRBJ2-2; 7 bases line up with TRBD1. The germline V gene has CDR1 SGHVS and CDR2 FQNEAQ. The CDR3 spans 17 residues. J was trimmed by 4 bases and V by 3 bases; bases with no gene match: 11. The DNA of the CDR3 is TGTGCCAGCAGCTTGAGAGTTGGGCAGGGGGTCACCGGGGAGCTGTTTTTT. This translates into CASSLRVGQGVTGELFF.

The chain carries TRBV5-1 and TRBJ1-2; weak D call: TRBD1 (5 bases). Germline CDR1 and CDR2: SGHRS and YFSETQ. Trimming cost V 7 bases and J 8 bases, with 18 bases left between them. This CDR3 spans 13 amino acids. CDR3 amino acids: CASGDGGNRGYTF. Written as DNA, the CDR3 is TGCGCCAGCGGGGACGGGGGGAATCGAGGCTACACCTTC. The whole variable domain, remainder taken from reference TRBV5-1 and TRBJ1-2, is KAGVTQTPRYLIKTRGQQVTLSCSPISGHRSVSWYQQTPGQGLQFLFEYFSETQRNKGNFPGRFSGRQFSNSRSEMNVSTLELGDSALYLCASGDGGNRGYTFGSGTRLTVV.

The rearrangement joins TRBV7-9 to TRBJ2-1, with 9 bases lining up with TRBD1. Germline V gene lookup returns CDR1 SEHNR and CDR2 FQNEAQ (reference sequence). Trimming removed 5 bases from V and 5 bases from J; junction bases left unmatched: 1. This CDR3 has 13 residues. The CDR3 loop reads CASSRDRDNEQFF. The CDR3 DNA sequence: TGTGCCAGCAGCCGGGACAGGGACAATGAGCAGTTCTTC.

The chain carries TRBV19 and TRBJ2-5; 15 bases match TRBD2. Germline V CDR1 and CDR2: LNHDA, SQIVND (reference sequence). V lost 5 bases to trimming and J lost 9 bases; unmatched junction nucleotides: 10. The CDR3 consists of 16 residues. In DNA, the CDR3 is TGTGCCAGTAGTGCAGGGACTAGCGGGGGGCGCGGGGCCCAGTACTTC. This translates into CASSAGTSGGRGAQYF.

V gene TRBV6-1 combines with J gene TRBJ2-7; the D is unclear. Trimming left V 3 bases short and J 2 bases short, with 14 bases between. Germline values: CDR1 MNHNS, CDR2 SASEGT. The CDR3 loop spans 15 amino acids. The CDR3 nucleotides read TGTGCCAGCAGTGACTACAGCGACCTTGCCTACGAGCAGTACTTC. Translated, it gives CASSDYSDLAYEQYF.

The genes are TRBV4-1 and TRBJ2-5, with TRBD2 matching 11 bases. The CDR3 consists of 16 residues. Germline CDR1 is MGHRA and CDR2 is YSYEKL. With V trimmed by 1 base and J by 6 bases, 7 bases remained unmatched. CDR3 in amino acids: CASSQGTSGSRKTQYF. As DNA, the CDR3 is TGCGCCAGCAGCCAAGGAACTAGCGGGAGCAGGAAGACCCAGTACTTC.

The genes are TRBV2 and TRBJ1-1; D not resolved. The V gene lost 4 bases and the J gene lost 8 bases, with 8 bases spanning the gap. Germline V gene data show CDR1 as SNHLY and CDR2 as FYNNEI. This CDR3 spans 11 amino acids. The CDR3 nucleotides are TGTGCCAGCAGTGTGTACTTAGAAGCTTTCTTT. It encodes CASSVYLEAFF.

V and J are TRBV28 and TRBJ1-5; D may be TRBD1 (5 bases). V lost 6 bases, J lost 2 bases, and 14 bases lay in between. CDR3 length equals 15 residues. The germline gives CDR1 MDHEN, CDR2 SYDVKM. The CDR3: CASSPTGVGNQPQHF. DNA of the CDR3: TGTGCCAGCAGCCCCACAGGAGTGGGCAATCAGCCCCAGCATTTT.

The chain recombines TRBV9 with TRBJ1-2; no firm D call. The CDR3 contains 15 residues. Germline assignment: CDR1 SGDLS and CDR2 YYNGEE. Trimming cost V 3 bases and J 8 bases, with 20 bases left between them. CDR3 sequence reads: CASSAGSREVQGYTF. CDR3 nucleotide sequence: TGTGCCAGCAGCGCCGGGAGCCGGGAGGTGCAGGGCTACACCTTC.

The chain recombines TRBV5-1 with TRBJ2-7; D might be TRBD1 (7 bases). This CDR3 has 14 residues. V lost 1 base to trimming and J lost 3 bases, with 11 bases between them. Germline assignment: CDR1 SGHRS and CDR2 YFSETQ. As DNA, the CDR3 is TGCGCCAGCAGCTTGTCCAGGGGGGACTACGAGCAGTACTTC. Translated, it gives CASSLSRGDYEQYF.

This clone is medium-sized within its sample. The CDR3 DNA sequence: TGTGCCTGGACAAGCTGGGACCTGGAGACCCAGTACTTC. Amino acids: CAWTSWDLETQYF. The chain couples TRBV30 to TRBJ2-5; D possibly matches TRBD1 or TRBD2 (5 bases each). The CDR3 covers 13 residues. Trimming pared 4 bases from V and 5 bases from J, leaving 14 bases between. Germline V gene sequence: CDR1 GTSNPN, CDR2 SVGIG (reference sequence).